The 23 T cell receptor beta chains listed next were all sequenced from one sample in a study of CXCR3-negative and CXCR3-positive naive CD8 T cells (dated by TCRdb to the late 2010s). Results the study describes overall, beyond this receptor: TRB CDR3s from CXCR3-positive naive cells showed higher hydrophobicity (lower Kidera factor 4), lower energy, and higher strength and volume indices than CXCR3-negative naive cells.

The data were produced on a NextSeq 550. The Human TCR Profiling Kit (MiLaboratory) was used to make UMI-labeled 5' RACE TRB cDNA libraries. TCRdb reprocessed the public reads and reports one entry per CDR3 protein sequence, without DNA. The record for this sample contains some 120,000 distinct CDR3 sequences. Approximately 0.36% of the sample comes from the top ten. Their cognate antigens are unknown. The sequenced material came from naive CXCR3+ CD8+ T cells from blood. The meaning of the sample's cell subset or site label: CD45RO-CCR7+CD27+CD95- naive CD8+ T cells expressing CXCR3 (TNR3+). The receptor source for this set is a human donor in good health. Some clones in this sample may be carry-over from other donors' samples.

The V gene is TRBV28, the J gene TRBJ2-3; TCRdb gives TRBD1 as the D gene, but with no DNA this cannot be confirmed. This CDR3 region has 14 residues. CDR1 and CDR2 (germline): MDHEN, SYDVKM. This CDR3 reads CSSSGPGSSDTQYF.

The V gene is TRBV6-2 or TRBV6-3, the J gene TRBJ2-7. The CDR3 consists of 15 residues. Germline CDR1 MNHEY, CDR2 SVGEGT. CDR3 protein: CASSCSTERPYEQYF.

The V call is TRBV5-5, the J call TRBJ2-7; TCRdb names TRBD1, which stays unverified in the absence of DNA. The CDR3 is 16 residues long. Per germline, CDR1 SGHKS and CDR2 YYEKEE (reference sequence). Here the CDR3 reads CASSLEIAGGPYEQYF.

CDR3 protein: CASSLKSGHPGELFF. The V and J genes are TRBV7-9 and TRBJ2-2. This CDR3 region has 15 residues. Germline loops: CDR1 SEHNR, CDR2 FQNEAQ (reference sequence).

This chain joins TRBV10-2 and TRBJ2-7; absent DNA, TCRdb's TRBD1 call cannot be checked. The CDR3 is 14 residues long. Germline CDR1 and CDR2: WSHSY and SAAADI. CDR3 loop: CASMSTGGDYEQYF.

This chain joins TRBV7-6 and TRBJ1-2; TCRdb returns TRBD1, unconfirmable since there is no DNA. CDR3 length: 16 residues. Germline CDR1 reads SGHVS; CDR2 reads FNYEAQ. CDR3 amino acids: CASTPLQPGSNYGYTF. The full variable domain, with the rest looked up from reference TRBV7-6 and TRBJ1-2, is GAGVSQSPRYKVTKRGQDVALRCDPISGHVSLYWYRQALGQGPEFLTYFNYEAQQDKSGLPNDRFSAERPEGSISTLTIQRTEQRDSAMYRCASTPLQPGSNYGYTFGSGTRLTVV.

This chain connects TRBV4-1 to TRBJ2-1; TCRdb's assignment of TRBD1 cannot be checked, as there is no DNA. This CDR3 is built from 16 residues. Germline CDR1 is MGHRA and CDR2 is YSYEKL. Here the CDR3 reads CASSHPGTGGHNEQFF.

The chain employs TRBV7-8 and TRBJ2-1; absent DNA, TCRdb's TRBD2 call cannot be checked. The CDR3 is 14 amino acids. CDR1 is SGHVS and CDR2 is FQNEAQ in the germline V gene. The CDR3 region is CASHGGASYNEQFF.

CDR3 sequence: CASSLGQGPGELFF. The rearrangement joins TRBV5-5 to TRBJ2-2; lacking DNA, the TRBD1 call made by TCRdb goes unchecked. CDR3 size: 14 residues. The germline V gene encodes CDR1 SGHKS and CDR2 YYEKEE (reference sequence).

The chain recombines TRBV4-1 with TRBJ1-1; TCRdb lists TRBD1, though no DNA is available to test this call. The germline V gene encodes CDR1 MGHRA and CDR2 YSYEKL. The CDR3 loop spans 16 amino acids. The CDR3: CASSQTPRGSNTEAFF.

V is TRBV7-3 and J is TRBJ2-3; there is no DNA to check the TCRdb D call of TRBD2. Germline assignment: CDR1 SGHTA and CDR2 FQGTGA. There are 16 residues in the CDR3. CDR3 in amino acids: CASSVIAGGSTDTQYF.

This chain joins TRBV5-6 and TRBJ2-7; the TCRdb D gene call, TRBD2, has no DNA to confirm it. CDR1 and CDR2 from the germline V gene are SGHDT and YYEEEE. This CDR3 is built from 13 residues. CDR3 sequence reads: CASSFLPNYEQYF.

The chain combines TRBV4-1 with TRBJ2-4; TCRdb's D gene call, TRBD2, goes unchecked for lack of DNA. CDR1 MGHRA and CDR2 YSYEKL come from the germline V gene. The length of the CDR3 is 20 residues. This CDR3 is CASSQVSGTSVLVAKNIQYF.

The chain combines TRBV29-1 with TRBJ2-3; TCRdb proposes TRBD2, but this gene call is untestable without DNA. Per germline, CDR1 SQVTM and CDR2 ANQGSEA. CDR3 length equals 15 residues. The CDR3 is CSVEDRKGGTDTQYF.

This sequence joins TRBV4-1 and TRBJ1-1; as DNA is missing, the TRBD1 call by TCRdb cannot be tested. The germline CDR1 and CDR2 sequences are MGHRA and YSYEKL. This CDR3 comprises 17 residues. Here the CDR3 reads CASSQTVGTGRNTEAFF.

The chain combines TRBV7-9 with TRBJ1-6; there is no DNA to check the TCRdb D call of TRBD1. The CDR3 spans 16 residues. In germline, CDR1 is SEHNR, CDR2 FQNEAQ (reference sequence). The chain's CDR3 is CASSLAGQGFGSPLHF.

The rearrangement joins TRBV13 to TRBJ1-1. Germline CDR1 is PRHDT and CDR2 is FYEKMQ (reference sequence). This CDR3 has 12 residues. CDR3 protein: CASQRENTEAFF.

The chain uses TRBV20-1 and TRBJ2-2. The CDR3 spans 17 residues. Germline V gene sequence: CDR1 DFQATT, CDR2 SNEGSKA (reference sequence). CDR3 in amino acids: CSARWSEPKANTGELFF.

The genes are TRBV2 and TRBJ2-1. The CDR3 sequence is 12 residues long. Germline values: CDR1 SNHLY, CDR2 FYNNEI. CDR3 sequence reads: CASSWGLNEQFF.

The chain couples TRBV15 to TRBJ1-4; TCRdb proposes TRBD1, but this gene call is untestable without DNA. The CDR3 spans 16 residues. CDR1 and CDR2 (germline): LNHNV, YYDKDF (reference sequence). The CDR3 reads CATSSGNRVRLEKLFF.

The J gene is TRBJ2-7, the V gene TRBV12-3 or TRBV12-4; the TCRdb D gene call, TRBD2, has no DNA to confirm it. This CDR3 has 14 amino acids. The CDR3 sequence is CASSFLSGGDEQYF.

The chain joins TRBV4-3 to TRBJ2-2. Germline CDR1 is LGHNA and CDR2 is YSLEER. The CDR3 spans 16 residues. The CDR3 loop reads CASSQLRSRYTGELFF.

This chain uses TRBV6-6 with TRBJ1-2. CDR3 length equals 13 residues. Germline assignment: CDR1 MNHNY and CDR2 SVGAGI (reference sequence). The CDR3: CASSYSPVYGYTF.